This T cell receptor (beta chain) was profiled in a study of neurological immune-mediated disorders. This clonotype was found many times. The V end lost 0 bases, the J end lost 6 bases, and 11 bases lay between the germline ends. Germline CDR1 reads LGHNA; CDR2 reads YNFKEQ. This CDR3 is 14 amino acids long. The time point is: longitudinal time-point 3. The method for making cDNA was 5'RACE, and it used 10-nucleotide random UMIs. TCRdb ran MiXCR on the 5' RACE reads and lists one entry per CDR3 protein. The repertoire includes approximately 89,000 distinct CDR3 sequences, roughly 4.5% of them detected once, and approximately 5.4% sits in the top ten.

V and J are TRBV4-2 and TRBJ1-1; a weak D match, TRBD1 (5 bases). Sequenced sample: PBMCs. This TCR was sampled from a woman aged 55-75 years with multiple sclerosis. CDR3 DNA: TGTGCCAGCAGCCAAGATGGACAAAGCCCTGAAGCTTTCTTT. Translated: CASSQDGQSPEAFF.